Below, 4 T cell receptor beta chains from the same sample are listed, as sequenced in a study of Tregs in tolerant kidney transplant recipients. The table came from immunoSEQ multiplex PCR; TCRdb's copy has only in-frame clones and leaves some out. The table has about 87,000 clones, 80% to 95% seen once. The sequences come from CD4+ T cells from blood, collected before the transplant. Receptors originate from a human donor who received a combined kidney and bone marrow transplant.

V and J are TRBV18 and TRBJ1-6; 10 nucleotides line up with TRBD1. CDR3 length: 17 residues. The germline gives CDR1 KGHSH, CDR2 LQKENI. The V gene end was trimmed by 3 bases and the J gene end by 8 bases; junction bases not matched to a gene: 10. In nucleotides, the CDR3 is TGTGCCAGCTCACCGCTCGGACAGGGGGATTCCGATTCACCCCTCCACTTT. Its translation is CASSPLGQGDSDSPLHF.

J is TRBJ1-5 and V is TRBV28; 9 bases match TRBD1. The V gene end was trimmed by 6 bases and the J gene end by 4 bases; junction bases not matched to a gene: 7. The CDR3 is 15 residues long. Germline CDR1 reads MDHEN; CDR2 reads SYDVKM. The CDR3 reads CASRNRDRENQPQHF. CDR3 coding DNA: TGTGCCAGCAGGAACCGGGACAGGGAAAATCAGCCCCAGCATTTT.

The chain is built from TRBV27 and TRBJ2-2, with 11 bases aligning to TRBD2. Germline V gene data show CDR1 as MNHEY and CDR2 as SMNVEV (reference sequence). The CDR3 runs 18 residues. The trim removed 3 bases at V and 3 bases at J, leaving 9 bases unmatched. In DNA form, the CDR3 reads TGTGCCAGCAGTTTCCCTAGGACTAGCGGGTGGGACACCGGGGAGCTGTTTTTT. Protein: CASSFPRTSGWDTGELFF.

The V and J genes are TRBV5-4 and TRBJ2-2, with 9 bases matching TRBD2. The CDR3 consists of 16 residues. V shed 6 bases, J shed 4 bases, and the junction held 10 bases outside the gene matches. CDR1 and CDR2 (germline): SGHNT, YYREEE (reference sequence). CDR3 nucleotides: TGTGCCAGCACCAACCCCGGCGGGAGGGCCACCGGGGAGCTGTTTTTT. As protein: CASTNPGGRATGELFF.